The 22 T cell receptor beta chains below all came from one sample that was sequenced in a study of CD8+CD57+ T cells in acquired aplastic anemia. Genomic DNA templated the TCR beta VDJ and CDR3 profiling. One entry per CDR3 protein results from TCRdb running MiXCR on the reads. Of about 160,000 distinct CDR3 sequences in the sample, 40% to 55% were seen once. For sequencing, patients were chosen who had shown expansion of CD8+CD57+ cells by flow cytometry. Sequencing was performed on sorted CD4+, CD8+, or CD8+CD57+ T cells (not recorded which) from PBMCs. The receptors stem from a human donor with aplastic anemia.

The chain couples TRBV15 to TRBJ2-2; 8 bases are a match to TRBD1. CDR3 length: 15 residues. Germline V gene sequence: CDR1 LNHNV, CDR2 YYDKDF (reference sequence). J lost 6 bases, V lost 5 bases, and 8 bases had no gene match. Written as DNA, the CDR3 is TGTGCCACCAGCTCACGACAGGGGAGCGCCGGGGAGCTGTTTTTT. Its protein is CATSSRQGSAGELFF.

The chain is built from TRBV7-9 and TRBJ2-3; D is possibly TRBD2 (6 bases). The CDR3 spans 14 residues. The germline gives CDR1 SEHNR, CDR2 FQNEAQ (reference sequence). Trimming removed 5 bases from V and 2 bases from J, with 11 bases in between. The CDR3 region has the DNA TGTGCCAGCAGCCCAGCGGGTCCCACAGATACGCAGTATTTT. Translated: CASSPAGPTDTQYF.

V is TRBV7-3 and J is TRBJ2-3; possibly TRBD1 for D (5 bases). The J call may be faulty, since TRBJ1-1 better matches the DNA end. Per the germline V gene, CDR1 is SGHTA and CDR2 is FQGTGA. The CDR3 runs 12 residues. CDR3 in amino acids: CASSSGGGLAFF. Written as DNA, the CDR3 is TGTGCCAGCAGCTCCGGGGGTGGATTAGCTTTCTTT.

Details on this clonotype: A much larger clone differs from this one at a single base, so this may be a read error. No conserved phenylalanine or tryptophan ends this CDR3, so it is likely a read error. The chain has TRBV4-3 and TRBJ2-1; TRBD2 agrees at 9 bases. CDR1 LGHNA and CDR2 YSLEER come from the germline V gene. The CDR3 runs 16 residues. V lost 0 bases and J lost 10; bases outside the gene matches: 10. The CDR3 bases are TGCGCCAGCAGCCAAGATCCAGCGGGAGGTCTCCCGGAGCAGTTCCTC. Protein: CASSQDPAGGLPEQFL.

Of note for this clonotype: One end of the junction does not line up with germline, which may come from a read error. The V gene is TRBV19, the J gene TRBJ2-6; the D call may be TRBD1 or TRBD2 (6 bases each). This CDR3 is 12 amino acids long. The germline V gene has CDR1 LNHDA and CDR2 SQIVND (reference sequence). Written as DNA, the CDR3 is TGTGCCAGTAAAGAGGGGGGCAACGTCCTGACTTTC. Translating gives CASKEGGNVLTF.

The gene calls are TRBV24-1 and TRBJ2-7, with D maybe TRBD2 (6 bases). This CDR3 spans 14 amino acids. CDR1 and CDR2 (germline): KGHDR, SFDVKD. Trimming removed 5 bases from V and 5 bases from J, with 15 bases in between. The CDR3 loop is CATSAAGPEHEQYF. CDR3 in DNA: TGTGCCACCAGTGCGGCGGGACCCGAGCACGAGCAGTACTTC.

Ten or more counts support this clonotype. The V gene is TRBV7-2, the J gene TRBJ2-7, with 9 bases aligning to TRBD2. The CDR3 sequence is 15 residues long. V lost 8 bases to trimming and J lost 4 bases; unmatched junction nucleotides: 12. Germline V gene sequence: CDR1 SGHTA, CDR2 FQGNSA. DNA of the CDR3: TGTGCCAGCGCCCGAACTAGCGGGCCTCTTTACGAGCAGTACTTC. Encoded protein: CASARTSGPLYEQYF.

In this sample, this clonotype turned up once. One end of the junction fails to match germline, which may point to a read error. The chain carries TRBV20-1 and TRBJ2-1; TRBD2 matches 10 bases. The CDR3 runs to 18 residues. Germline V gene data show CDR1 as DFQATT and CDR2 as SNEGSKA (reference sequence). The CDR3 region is CSAREGVFGLAVNNEQLF. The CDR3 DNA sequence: TGCAGTGCTAGAGAGGGCGTCTTCGGACTAGCGGTAAACAATGAGCAGCTCTTC.

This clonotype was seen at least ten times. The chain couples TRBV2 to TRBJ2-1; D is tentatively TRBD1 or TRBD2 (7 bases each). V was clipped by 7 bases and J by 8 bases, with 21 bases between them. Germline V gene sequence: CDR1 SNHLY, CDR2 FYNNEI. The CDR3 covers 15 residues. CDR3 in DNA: TGTGCCAGCAACGGGGGGCAGGGGGGCTGGGATGAGCAGTTCTTC. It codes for CASNGGQGGWDEQFF.

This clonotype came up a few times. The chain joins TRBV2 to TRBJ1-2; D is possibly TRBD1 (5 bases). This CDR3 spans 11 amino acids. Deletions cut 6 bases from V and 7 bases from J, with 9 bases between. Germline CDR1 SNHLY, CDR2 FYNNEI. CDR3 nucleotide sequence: TGTGCCAGCAGACTACAGGCTGGCTACACCTTC. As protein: CASRLQAGYTF. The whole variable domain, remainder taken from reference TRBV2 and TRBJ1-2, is EPEVTQTPSHQVTQMGQEVILRCVPISNHLYFYWYRQILGQKVEFLVSFYNNEISEKSEIFDDQFSVERPDGSNFTLKIRSTKLEDSAMYFCASRLQAGYTFGSGTRLTVV.

Here the CDR3 reads CASSVEGSGSNEQFF. CDR3 bases: TGTGCCAGCAGCGTAGAAGGTAGCGGGAGCAATGAGCAGTTCTTC. V usage is TRBV9 and J usage is TRBJ2-1; TRBD2 matches at 9 bases. CDR1 is SGDLS and CDR2 is YYNGEE in the germline V gene. There are 15 residues in the CDR3. Germline trimming cut 0 bases from V and 6 bases from J; bases unmatched to any gene: 4.

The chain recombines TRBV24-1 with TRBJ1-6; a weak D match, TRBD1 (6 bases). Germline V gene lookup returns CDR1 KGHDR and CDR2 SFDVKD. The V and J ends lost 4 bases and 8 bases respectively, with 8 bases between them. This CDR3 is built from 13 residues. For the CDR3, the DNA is TGTGCCACCAGTGAGAACAGGGATTCACCCCTCCACTTT. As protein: CATSENRDSPLHF.

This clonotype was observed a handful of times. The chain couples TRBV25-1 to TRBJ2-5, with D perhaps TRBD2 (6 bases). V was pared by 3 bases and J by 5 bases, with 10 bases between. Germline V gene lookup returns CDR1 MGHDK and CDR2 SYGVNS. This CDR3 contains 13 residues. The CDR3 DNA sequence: TGTGCCAGCAGTGAGGCGGGGTGGGAGACCCAGTACTTC. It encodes CASSEAGWETQYF.

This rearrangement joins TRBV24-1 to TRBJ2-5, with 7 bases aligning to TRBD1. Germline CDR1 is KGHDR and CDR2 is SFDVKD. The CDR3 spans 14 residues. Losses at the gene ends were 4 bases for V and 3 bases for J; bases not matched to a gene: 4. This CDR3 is CATSEVGGEETQYF. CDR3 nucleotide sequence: TGTGCCACCAGTGAGGTAGGGGGCGAAGAGACCCAGTACTTC.

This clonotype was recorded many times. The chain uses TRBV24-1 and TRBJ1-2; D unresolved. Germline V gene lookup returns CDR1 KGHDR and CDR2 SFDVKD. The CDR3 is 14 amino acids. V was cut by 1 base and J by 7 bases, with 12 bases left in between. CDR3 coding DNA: TGTGCCACCAGTGATTTTGACGGATCAGGTGGCTACACCTTC. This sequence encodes CATSDFDGSGGYTF.

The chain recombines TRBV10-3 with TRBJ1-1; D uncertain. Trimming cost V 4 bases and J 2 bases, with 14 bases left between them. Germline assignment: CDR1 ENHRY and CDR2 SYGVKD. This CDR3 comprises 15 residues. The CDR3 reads CAISVGWEGNTEAFF. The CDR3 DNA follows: TGTGCCATCAGTGTAGGGTGGGAGGGTAACACTGAAGCTTTCTTT.

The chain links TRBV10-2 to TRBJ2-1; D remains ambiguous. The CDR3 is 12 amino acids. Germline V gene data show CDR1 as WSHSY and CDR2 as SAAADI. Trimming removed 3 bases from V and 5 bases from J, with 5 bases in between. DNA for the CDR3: TGCGCCAGCAGTGATTGGAACAATGAGCAGTTCTTC. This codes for CASSDWNNEQFF.

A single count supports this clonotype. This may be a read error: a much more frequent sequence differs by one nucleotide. The CDR3 here is CASRQTSADAQYF. CDR3 DNA: TGTGCCAGCAGACAGACCTCGGCAGATGCGCAGTATTTT. This chain connects TRBV6-2 or TRBV6-3 to TRBJ2-3; no clear D gene. Germline CDR1 is MNHEY and CDR2 is SVGEGT. The CDR3 is 13 amino acids.

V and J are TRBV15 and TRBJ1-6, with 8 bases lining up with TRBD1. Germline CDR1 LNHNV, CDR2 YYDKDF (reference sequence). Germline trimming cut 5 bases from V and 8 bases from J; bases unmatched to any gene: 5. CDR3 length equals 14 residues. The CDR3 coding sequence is TGTGCCACCAGCGGGGGACAGGAGTATTCACCCCTCCACTTT. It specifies CATSGGQEYSPLHF.

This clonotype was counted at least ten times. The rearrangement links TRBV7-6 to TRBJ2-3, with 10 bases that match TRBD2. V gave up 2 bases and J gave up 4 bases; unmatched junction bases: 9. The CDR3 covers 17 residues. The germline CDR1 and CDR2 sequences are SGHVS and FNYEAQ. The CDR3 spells CASSLTASGSRADTQYF. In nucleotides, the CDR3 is TGTGCCAGCAGCTTAACGGCTAGCGGGAGTAGGGCAGATACGCAGTATTTT.

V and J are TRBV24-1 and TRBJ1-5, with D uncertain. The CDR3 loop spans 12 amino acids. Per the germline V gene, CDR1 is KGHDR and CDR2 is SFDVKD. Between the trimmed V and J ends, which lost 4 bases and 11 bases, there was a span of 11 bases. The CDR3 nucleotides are TGTGCCACCAGTGACCCCATCGGAGCCCAGCATTTT. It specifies CATSDPIGAQHF.

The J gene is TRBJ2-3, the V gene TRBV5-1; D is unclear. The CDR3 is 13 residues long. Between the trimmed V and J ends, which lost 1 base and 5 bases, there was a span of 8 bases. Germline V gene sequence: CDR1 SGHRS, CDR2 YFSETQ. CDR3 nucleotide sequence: TGCGCCAGCAGCTTGATTGCGCGAGATACGCAGTATTTT. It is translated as CASSLIARDTQYF.